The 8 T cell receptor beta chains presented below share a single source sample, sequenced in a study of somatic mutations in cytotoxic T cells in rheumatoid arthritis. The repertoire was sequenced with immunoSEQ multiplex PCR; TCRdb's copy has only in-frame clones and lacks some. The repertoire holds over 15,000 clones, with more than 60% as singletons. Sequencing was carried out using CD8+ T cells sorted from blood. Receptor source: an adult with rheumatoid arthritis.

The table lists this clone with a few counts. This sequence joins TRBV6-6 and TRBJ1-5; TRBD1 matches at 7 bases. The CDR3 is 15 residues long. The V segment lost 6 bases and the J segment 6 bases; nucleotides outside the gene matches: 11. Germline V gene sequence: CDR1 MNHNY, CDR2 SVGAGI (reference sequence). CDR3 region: CASSLMEGAGQPQHF. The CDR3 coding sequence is TGTGCCAGCAGCCTCATGGAGGGGGCGGGTCAGCCCCAGCATTTT.

The CDR3 reads CATAQGINEQFF. In DNA, the CDR3 is TGTGCCACCGCACAGGGTATCAATGAGCAGTTCTTC. V usage is TRBV19 and J usage is TRBJ2-1, with D perhaps TRBD1 (6 bases). Germline CDR1 LNHDA, CDR2 SQIVND (reference sequence). V lost 10 bases and J lost 6, with 13 bases in between. The length of the CDR3 is 12 residues.

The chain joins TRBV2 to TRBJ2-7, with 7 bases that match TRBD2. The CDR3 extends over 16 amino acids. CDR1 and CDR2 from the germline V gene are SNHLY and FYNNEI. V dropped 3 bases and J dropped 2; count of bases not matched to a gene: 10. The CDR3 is CASSDPSSSGAYEQYF. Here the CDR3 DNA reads TGTGCCAGCAGTGATCCTTCATCGAGCGGGGCCTACGAGCAGTACTTC. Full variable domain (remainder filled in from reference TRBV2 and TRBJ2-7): EPEVTQTPSHQVTQMGQEVILRCVPISNHLYFYWYRQILGQKVEFLVSFYNNEISEKSEIFDDQFSVERPDGSNFTLKIRSTKLEDSAMYFCASSDPSSSGAYEQYFGPGTRLTVT.

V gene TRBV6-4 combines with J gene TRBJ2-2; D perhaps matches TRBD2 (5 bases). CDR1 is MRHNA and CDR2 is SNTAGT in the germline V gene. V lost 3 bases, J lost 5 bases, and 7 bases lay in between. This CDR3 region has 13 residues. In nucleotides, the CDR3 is TGTGCCAGCAGTGATTCGGGGACCGGGGAGCTGTTTTTT. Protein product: CASSDSGTGELFF.

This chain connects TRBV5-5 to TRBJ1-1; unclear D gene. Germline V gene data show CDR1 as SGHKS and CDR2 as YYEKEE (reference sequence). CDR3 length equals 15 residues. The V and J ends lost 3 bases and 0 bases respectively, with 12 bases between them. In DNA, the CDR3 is TGTGCCAGCAGCTGGATCCATCCGGTGAACACTGAAGCTTTCTTT. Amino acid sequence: CASSWIHPVNTEAFF.

The CDR3 reads CASSPMQRITDTQYF. The DNA for the CDR3 is TGCGCCAGCAGCCCGATGCAGAGAATTACAGATACGCAGTATTTT. The chain combines TRBV4-1 with TRBJ2-3, with D uncertain. Germline loops: CDR1 MGHRA, CDR2 YSYEKL. The V and J ends lost 4 bases and 3 bases respectively, with 14 bases between them. The CDR3 sequence is 15 residues long.

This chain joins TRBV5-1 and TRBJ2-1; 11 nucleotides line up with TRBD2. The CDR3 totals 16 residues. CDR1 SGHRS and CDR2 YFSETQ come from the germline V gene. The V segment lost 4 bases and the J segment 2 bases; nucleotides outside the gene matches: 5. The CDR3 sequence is CASSHFSGGAYNEQFF. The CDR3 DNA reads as TGCGCCAGCAGCCACTTTAGCGGGGGGGCCTACAATGAGCAGTTCTTC.

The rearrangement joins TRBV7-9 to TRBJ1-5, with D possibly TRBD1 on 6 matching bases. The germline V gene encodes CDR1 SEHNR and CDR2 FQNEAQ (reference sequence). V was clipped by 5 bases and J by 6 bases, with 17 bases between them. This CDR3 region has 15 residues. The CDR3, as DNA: TGTGCCAGCAGCGGCCAACAGGGATACGCTCAGCCCCAGCATTTT. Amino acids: CASSGQQGYAQPQHF.